The present entry profiles one TCR beta chain with its context. The repertoire was sequenced with immunoSEQ multiplex PCR; TCRdb's copy has only in-frame clones and lacks some. The table includes 1,500,000 or so clones, more than 95% detected once. The data derive from a study of shared clonotypes between healthy human individuals. Whole-study context: Each donor contributed plates that comprised three CD4 naive, three CD4 memory, two CD8 naive and one CD8 memory.

Those who donated were healthy HIV-negative adults, with no recent acute infections or vaccinations reported. This TCR derives from a man younger than 40 in good health. Source material: naive CD4+ T cells sorted from blood. Subset in this sample: CD45RA+ positively selected.

CDR3 bases: TGTGCCAGCAGCCCGGGGGGGAACACTGAAGCTTTCTTT. Amino acids: CASSPGGNTEAFF. The chain combines TRBV14 with TRBJ1-1; a possible D gene is TRBD1 (5 bases). CDR3 length equals 13 residues. In germline, CDR1 is SGHDN, CDR2 FVKESK. Trimming cost V 4 bases and J 1 base, with 7 bases left between them.